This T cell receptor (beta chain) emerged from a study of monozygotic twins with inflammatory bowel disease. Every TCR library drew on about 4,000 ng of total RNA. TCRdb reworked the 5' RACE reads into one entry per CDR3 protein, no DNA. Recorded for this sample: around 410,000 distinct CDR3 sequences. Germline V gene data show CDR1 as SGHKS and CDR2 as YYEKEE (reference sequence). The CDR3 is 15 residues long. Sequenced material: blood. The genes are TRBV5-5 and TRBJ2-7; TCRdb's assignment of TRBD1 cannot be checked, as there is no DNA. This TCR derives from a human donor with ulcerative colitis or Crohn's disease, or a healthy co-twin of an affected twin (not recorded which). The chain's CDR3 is CASSPLQGVTYEQYF.